Shown below are 7 T cell receptor beta chains from a single sample sequenced in a study of T-cell reconstitution after alpha-beta-depleted transplantation in children. A library of TCRbeta sequences, prepared with unique molecular identifiers, was generated. TCRdb re-analysed the PCR reads in MiXCR, keeping a single row per CDR3 protein. The table has roughly 100,000 distinct CDR3 sequences, approximately 6% seen once; the top ten hold 5.5% to 7%. The sequences come from PBMCs, mostly from graft donor cells, collected 60 days after TCRalphabeta/CD19-depleted stem cell transplant. Receptor source: a female patient between 2 and 10 years old who had a stem cell transplant for Fanconi anemia, so the T cells may come from the graft donor.

This clonotype was observed many times. The chain joins TRBV12-3 or TRBV12-4 to TRBJ2-3; 9 bases align to TRBD2. Trimming removed 5 bases from V and 1 base from J; junction bases left unmatched: 7. The CDR3 loop spans 16 amino acids. The CDR3 DNA reads as TGTGCCAGCAGTCCCGGGGTAGCGGGAGGCACAGATACGCAGTATTTT. Amino acids: CASSPGVAGGTDTQYF.

This clonotype was picked up many times. V usage is TRBV4-2 and J usage is TRBJ2-3; possible D gene TRBD1, 6 bases. V dropped 4 bases and J dropped 0 bases, with 8 bases sitting between them. This CDR3 has 14 residues. Germline CDR1 is LGHNA and CDR2 is YNFKEQ. The CDR3 region has the DNA TGTGCCAGCAGCCGAAGGGGGAGCACAGATACGCAGTATTTT. Translating it yields CASSRRGSTDTQYF.

This clonotype was observed at least ten times. The chain employs TRBV21-1 and TRBJ2-5. TRBV21-1 is annotated as a pseudogene. The CDR3 runs 11 residues. The CDR3: CASSKVGTQYF. In DNA, the CDR3 is TGTGCCAGCAGCAAAGTTGGGACCCAGTACTTC.

This clonotype was counted a few times. This sequence joins TRBV7-9 and TRBJ1-1, with D possibly TRBD1 on 6 matching bases. In germline, CDR1 is SEHNR, CDR2 FQNEAQ (reference sequence). The V end was cut by 5 bases, the J end by 10 bases, with 17 bases between. This CDR3 has 13 residues. CDR3 sequence reads: CASSHVGGAGAFF. CDR3 bases: TGTGCCAGCAGCCACGTGGGGGGCGCGGGAGCTTTCTTT.

There are many counts of this clonotype. V usage is TRBV10-3 and J usage is TRBJ1-4; 7 bases map to TRBD1. Unmatched junction bases numbered 10, after V lost 5 bases and J lost 7 bases. The CDR3 consists of 15 residues. The germline V gene encodes CDR1 ENHRY and CDR2 SYGVKD. CDR3 DNA: TGTGCCATCAGTTTGACAGGGCAGGAATCTGAAAAACTGTTTTTT. It specifies CAISLTGQESEKLFF.

This clonotype has ten or more counts. The J gene is TRBJ2-7, the V gene TRBV7-9; 13 bases map to TRBD2. Germline assignment: CDR1 SEHNR and CDR2 FQNEAQ (reference sequence). V gave up 4 bases and J gave up 5 bases; unmatched junction bases: 8. This CDR3 comprises 16 residues. CDR3 in amino acids: CASSYPRTSGSHEQYF. In nucleotides, the CDR3 is TGTGCCAGCAGCTACCCCAGGACTAGCGGGAGCCACGAGCAGTACTTC.

The chain recombines TRBV7-8 with TRBJ2-3, with 8 positions matching TRBD1. V gave up 4 bases and J gave up 6 bases; unmatched junction bases: 9. This CDR3 contains 15 residues. Looked up from germline, CDR1 is SGHVS and CDR2 is FQNEAQ. CDR3 protein: CASSSTTGVEDTQYF. CDR3 coding DNA: TGTGCCAGCAGCTCCACGACAGGGGTGGAGGATACGCAGTATTTT.